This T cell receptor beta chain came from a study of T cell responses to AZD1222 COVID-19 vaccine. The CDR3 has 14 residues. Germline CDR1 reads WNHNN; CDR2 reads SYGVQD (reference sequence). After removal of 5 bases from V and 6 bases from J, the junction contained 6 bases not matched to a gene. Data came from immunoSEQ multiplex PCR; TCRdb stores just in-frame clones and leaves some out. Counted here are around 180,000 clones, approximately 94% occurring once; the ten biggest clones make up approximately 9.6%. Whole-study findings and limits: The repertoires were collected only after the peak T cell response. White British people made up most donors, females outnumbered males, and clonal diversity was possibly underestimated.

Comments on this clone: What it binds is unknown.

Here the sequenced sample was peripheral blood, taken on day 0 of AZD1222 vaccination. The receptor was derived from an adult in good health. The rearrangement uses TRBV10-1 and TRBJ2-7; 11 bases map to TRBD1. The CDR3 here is CASSPDRGRIEQYF. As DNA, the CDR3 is TGCGCCAGCAGTCCGGACAGGGGGCGGATCGAGCAGTACTTC.